What follows are 15 T cell receptor beta chains derived from one specimen sequenced in a study of T-cell memory formation after mild COVID-19. One entry per CDR3 protein results from TCRdb running MiXCR on the 5' RACE reads. The data contain 100,000 to 150,000 distinct CDR3 sequences, about 18% of them singletons. The sequenced sample consisted of PBMCs or a T cell subset sorted from them (not recorded which). Source of these receptors: a man aged 18 to 29 who had mild COVID-19 (a few samples of this study predate the infection). Cell type and time point are not known.

This clonotype was detected a few times. The chain has TRBV4-3 and TRBJ2-7; TRBD1 is a possible D gene (6 bases). Germline V gene lookup returns CDR1 LGHNA and CDR2 YSLEER. V was trimmed by 0 bases and J by 1 base, leaving 25 bases between them. The CDR3 has 20 amino acids. The CDR3, as DNA: TGCGCCAGCAGCCAAGACCGGGTTAGAAGGAGGACCGGACAGTCCTACGAGCAGTACTTC. It yields the protein CASSQDRVRRRTGQSYEQYF.

This clonotype was detected a few times. V is TRBV12-3 or TRBV12-4 and J is TRBJ2-1; either TRBD1 or TRBD2 may supply D (5 bases each). The CDR3 totals 14 residues. V was shortened by 3 bases and J by 7 bases, with 13 bases between the two germline ends. The CDR3 reads CASSFLRGRNEQFF. CDR3 sequence (DNA): TGTGCCAGCAGTTTTCTCCGGGGCAGGAATGAGCAGTTCTTC.

This rearrangement joins TRBV5-5 to TRBJ2-3; 9 positions agree with TRBD2. Germline V gene lookup returns CDR1 SGHKS and CDR2 YYEKEE (reference sequence). This CDR3 comprises 15 residues. After removal of 4 bases from V and 2 bases from J, the junction contained 5 bases not matched to a gene. CDR3 protein: CASSASGGTTDTQYF. In DNA, the CDR3 is TGTGCCAGCAGCGCCAGCGGGGGGACCACAGATACGCAGTATTTT.

CDR3 bases: TGCAGTGCTAGAGATGGCGGATACTATGGCTACACCTTC. It specifies CSARDGGYYGYTF. J is TRBJ1-2 and V is TRBV20-1; D ambiguous. This CDR3 is built from 13 residues. From germline, CDR1 is DFQATT and CDR2 SNEGSKA (reference sequence). V lost 0 bases and J 3 bases, leaving 8 bases between the germline ends.

The chain is built from TRBV12-3 or TRBV12-4 and TRBJ1-1; D is undetermined. The CDR3 sequence is 13 residues long. The germline V and J ends were trimmed by 5 bases and 1 base, with 8 bases remaining between them. This CDR3 reads CASSRRPNTEAFF. Written as DNA, the CDR3 is TGTGCCAGCAGTCGCCGTCCGAACACTGAAGCTTTCTTT.

This chain links TRBV15 with TRBJ2-2; TRBD2 aligns across 14 bases. The CDR3 is 18 residues long. Germline CDR1 and CDR2: LNHNV and YYDKDF (reference sequence). Trimming removed 0 bases from V and 3 bases from J; junction bases left unmatched: 3. The DNA for the CDR3 is TGTGCCACCAGCAGAGATACGGGACTAGCGGGAGACACCGGGGAGCTGTTTTTT. Translation gives CATSRDTGLAGDTGELFF.

The chain has TRBV20-1 and TRBJ1-2, with D tentatively TRBD1 (5 bases). The ends were cut back, 4 bases at V and 8 bases at J, with 11 bases in the middle. The CDR3 has 11 residues. Germline V gene data show CDR1 as DFQATT and CDR2 as SNEGSKA (reference sequence). DNA for the CDR3: TGCAGTGCTATGGGGCAACAGGGCTACACCTTC. Residues: CSAMGQQGYTF.

This clonotype was seen a single time. The chain employs TRBV5-1 and TRBJ2-3; 12 bases map to TRBD1. Looked up from germline, CDR1 is SGHRS and CDR2 is YFSETQ. Trimming took 6 bases from V and 8 from J; bases not matched to a gene: 7. This CDR3 contains 14 residues. DNA for the CDR3: TGCGCCAGCATGGGACAGGGGGCGCGAGGTACGCAGTATTTT. This encodes CASMGQGARGTQYF.

A few counts support this clonotype. One junction end disagrees with the germline gene, perhaps due to a read error. The rearrangement uses TRBV7-2 and TRBJ1-1; no reliable D call. Per the germline V gene, CDR1 is SGHTA and CDR2 is FQGNSA. This CDR3 spans 10 amino acids. CDR3: CASSSSSARF. CDR3 nucleotide sequence: TGTGCCAGCAGCTCCTCGTCCGCCCGCTTT.

V and J are TRBV4-3 and TRBJ1-1; possibly TRBD1 for D (5 bases). This CDR3 is built from 18 residues. V gave up 4 bases and J gave up 4 bases, with 25 bases separating them. Germline values: CDR1 LGHNA, CDR2 YSLEER. The CDR3 DNA is TGCGCCAGCAGCCCCGAATCTGGGGCAGCTCCCCTGGCCACTGAAGCTTTCTTT. Translation gives CASSPESGAAPLATEAFF.

This clonotype came up many times. This chain links TRBV7-2 with TRBJ2-7; maybe TRBD2 (5 bases). From germline, CDR1 is SGHTA and CDR2 FQGNSA. CDR3 length: 13 amino acids. The V end lost 5 bases, the J end lost 6 bases, and 14 bases lay between the germline ends. The CDR3 DNA sequence: TGTGCCAGCAGCCCACAACCACGGGGCGAGCAGTACGTC. Amino acid sequence: CASSPQPRGEQYV.

This clonotype was observed a handful of times. The chain employs TRBV7-2 and TRBJ2-1; unclear D gene. The CDR3 is made up of 13 amino acids. The ends were cut back, 0 bases at V and 4 bases at J, with 4 bases in the middle. Germline V lookup: CDR1 SGHTA, CDR2 FQGNSA. CDR3 in DNA: TGTGCCAGCAGCTTAGCGTTATACAATGAGCAGTTCTTC. This sequence encodes CASSLALYNEQFF.

This chain joins TRBV9 and TRBJ2-7; 8 bases map to TRBD1. Germline V CDR1 and CDR2: SGDLS, YYNGEE. CDR3 size: 15 residues. V shed 7 bases and J 0 bases; nucleotides not matched to a gene: 9. The CDR3 bases are TGTGCCAGCCGCCCTCCGGGACAGGACTCCTACGAGCAGTACGTC. Protein sequence: CASRPPGQDSYEQYV.

This clonotype has just a few counts. The chain carries TRBV20-1 and TRBJ1-2; D is possibly TRBD1 (6 bases). Germline assignment: CDR1 DFQATT and CDR2 SNEGSKA (reference sequence). V was shortened by 0 bases and J by 6 bases, with 11 bases between the two germline ends. CDR3 size: 13 residues. The CDR3 loop is CSARDYRADGYTF. For the CDR3, the DNA is TGCAGTGCTAGAGATTACAGGGCGGATGGCTACACCTTC.

The chain carries TRBV9 and TRBJ2-7, with 8 bases fitting TRBD1. The CDR3 loop spans 17 amino acids. CDR1 SGDLS and CDR2 YYNGEE come from the germline V gene. Trimming took 4 bases from V and 1 from J; bases not matched to a gene: 13. This CDR3 reads CASSPQVGQGASYEQYF. CDR3 nucleotide sequence: TGTGCCAGCAGCCCCCAGGTAGGGCAGGGGGCGTCCTACGAGCAGTACTTC.